This record concerns one TCR beta chain sequence. Its antigen is not known. The data were obtained in a study of CD4 T cell repertoires in COVID-19. Study at large: Relabeled CFSE-low cells, IL-2-expanded for under eleven days, met spikes from other coronaviruses.

General study results and limits: Sharing of several most expanded SARS-CoV-2-reactive clonotypes across memory subsets suggested intraclonal diversification. In SARS-CoV and/or HKU1 spike cultures, between about 6 and 26% of SARS-CoV-2 clonotypes reappeared.

The protocol was immunoSEQ multiplex PCR, while the TCRdb copy is restricted to in-frame clones and leaves out a portion. The table includes about 22,000 clones, roughly 84% detected once. These memory T cells were uncultured and sequenced directly after ex vivo isolation. J gave up 6 bases and V 2 bases, and 7 bases lay outside the gene matches. Germline values: CDR1 SGHTA, CDR2 FQGNSA. The CDR3 loop spans 15 amino acids. The source is a human donor who had COVID-19. Sample: central memory CD4+ T cells from blood, taken before the COVID-19 pandemic. The chain carries TRBV7-2 and TRBJ1-2; 9 bases fit TRBD1. The CDR3: CASSLSPDRGDGYTF. In DNA form, the CDR3 reads TGTGCCAGCAGCTTATCACCGGACAGGGGAGATGGCTACACCTTC.